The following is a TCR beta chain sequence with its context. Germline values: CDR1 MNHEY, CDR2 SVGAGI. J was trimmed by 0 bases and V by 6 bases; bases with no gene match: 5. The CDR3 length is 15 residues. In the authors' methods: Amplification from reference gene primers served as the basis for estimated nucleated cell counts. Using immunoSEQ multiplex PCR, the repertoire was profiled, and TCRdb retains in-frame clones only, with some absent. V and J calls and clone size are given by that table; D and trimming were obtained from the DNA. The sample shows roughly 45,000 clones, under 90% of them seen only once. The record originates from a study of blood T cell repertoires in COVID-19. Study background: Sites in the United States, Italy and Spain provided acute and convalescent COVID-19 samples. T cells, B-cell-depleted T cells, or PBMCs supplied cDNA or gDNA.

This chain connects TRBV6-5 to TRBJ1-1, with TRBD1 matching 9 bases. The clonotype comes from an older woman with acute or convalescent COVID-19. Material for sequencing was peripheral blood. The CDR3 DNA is TGTGCCAGCAGACGACAGGGGGGGATGAACACTGAAGCTTTCTTT. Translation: CASRRQGGMNTEAFF.